These T cell receptor beta chains were read from a single sample in a study of post-analysis software for immune sequencing data. TCRdb ran MiXCR on the PCR reads and lists one entry per CDR3 protein. Among some 800,000 distinct CDR3 sequences listed, around 46% were seen once. Sequencing input: blood. The origin of the receptors is a girl aged 5-17 years with multiple sclerosis. CDR3s include the opening cysteine and the closing phenylalanine or tryptophan. D genes are given only for firm matches. The size field is filled for only some rows; it gives once, few, many or a size class.

>TRBD2|.|TRBJ2-5|TRBV10-3
CAISESTLAGQETQYF
TGTGCCATCAGTGAGTCCACTTTAGCGGGACAAGAGACCCAGTACTTC
>.|.|TRBJ2-2|TRBV29-1
CSVSRDNTGELFF
TGCAGCGTGTCCCGGGACAACACCGGGGAGCTGTTTTTT
>TRBD2|.|TRBJ2-7|TRBV20-1
CSARYPLAGTCEQYF
TGCAGTGCTAGGTACCCACTAGCGGGGACCTGCGAGCAGTACTTC
>TRBD2|few|TRBJ2-5|TRBV3-1
CASSQEARGNPETQYF
TGTGCCAGCAGCCAAGAGGCGCGGGGGAACCCAGAGACCCAGTACTTC
>.|few|TRBJ2-3|TRBV28
CASSLRPGVSTDTQYF
TGTGCCAGCAGTTTACGGCCAGGGGTTAGCACAGATACGCAGTATTTT
>.|few|TRBJ2-7|TRBV15
CATSRDGGGDEQYF
TGTGCCACCAGCAGAGATGGGGGGGGCGACGAGCAGTACTTC
>.|few|TRBJ1-6|TRBV13
CASSPDPYNSPLHF
TGTGCCAGCAGCCCCGATCCTTATAATTCACCCCTCCACTTT
>TRBD1|.|TRBJ1-2|TRBV7-2
CASSLGSGGAGYTF
TGTGCCAGCAGCTTAGGGTCAGGGGGTGCCGGCTACACCTTC
>.|.|TRBJ1-2|TRBV9
CASSVTGRDYGYTF
TGTGCCAGCAGCGTCACCGGCCGAGACTATGGCTACACCTTC
>TRBD1|.|TRBJ2-3|TRBV7-9
CASSSGQGAADTQYF
TGTGCCAGCAGCTCGGGACAGGGGGCGGCAGATACGCAGTATTTT
>.|.|TRBJ2-6|TRBV27
CAIQGNGANVLAF
TGTGCCATCCAGGGGAATGGGGCCAACGTCCTGGCTTTC
>.|.|TRBJ1-5|TRBV6-1
CASRPKSGVNQPQHF
TGTGCCAGCAGACCAAAATCAGGGGTGAATCAGCCCCAGCATTTT
>.|.|TRBJ2-3|TRBV12-3/TRBV12-4
CASTRSDTQYF
TGTGCCAGCACTCGGTCAGATACGCAGTATTTT
>TRBD2|.|TRBJ2-1|TRBV12-5
CASGTLAGGVNGQFF
TGTGCTAGTGGGACACTAGCGGGAGGGGTTAATGGGCAGTTCTTC
>TRBD2|.|TRBJ2-7|TRBV20-1
CSADSGRPYEQYF
TGCAGTGCCGATAGCGGGAGGCCCTACGAGCAGTACTTC
>.|.|TRBJ1-2|TRBV5-1
CASSPWGRNYGYTF
TGCGCCAGCAGCCCCTGGGGCAGAAATTATGGCTACACCTTC